The 22 T cell receptor beta chains below all came from one sample that was sequenced in a study of blood T cell repertoires in COVID-19. Profiling relied on immunoSEQ multiplex PCR, and the TCRdb table lists in-frame clones only, not all of them. Of approximately 230,000 clones listed, approximately 84% are singletons. Sequencing was performed on PBMCs or T cells enriched from blood (not recorded which). All receptors come from a man aged 35-49 years who had recovered from COVID-19.

This chain connects TRBV5-1 to TRBJ1-1; tentatively, D is TRBD1 (5 bases). V lost 1 base and J lost 4, with 11 bases in between. The length of the CDR3 is 14 residues. CDR1 and CDR2 from the germline V gene are SGHRS and YFSETQ. For the CDR3, the DNA is TGCGCCAGCAGCTTGTTTGGGGGGAGCACTGAAGCTTTCTTT. Residues: CASSLFGGSTEAFF.

The CDR3 region has the DNA TGCGCCAGCAGCTTCTCCCCGAATGAAAAACTGTTTTTT. Protein product: CASSFSPNEKLFF. The chain employs TRBV5-1 and TRBJ1-4, with no clear D. Germline loops: CDR1 SGHRS, CDR2 YFSETQ. Deletions cut 2 bases from V and 5 bases from J, with 7 bases between. CDR3 size: 13 residues.

This clone was recorded at least ten times. This chain uses TRBV30 with TRBJ1-4, with 10 bases lining up with TRBD1. This CDR3 is 17 amino acids long. V lost 2 bases and J lost 7; bases outside the gene matches: 13. Per the germline V gene, CDR1 is GTSNPN and CDR2 is SVGIG (reference sequence). CDR3 bases: TGTGCCTGGAGTCCTAAGACAGGGACAGGGGTGGGTGAAAAACTGTTTTTT. It encodes CAWSPKTGTGVGEKLFF.

The chain recombines TRBV7-8 with TRBJ1-2; 8 positions agree with TRBD1. Germline V gene data show CDR1 as SGHVS and CDR2 as FQNEAQ. The CDR3 runs 17 residues. The V and J ends lost 1 base and 8 bases, in that order; junction bases with no gene match: 15. CDR3 nucleotide sequence: TGTGCCAGCAGCTTAGGCCTCGGGACAGGATCTCAGGGAGGCTACACCTTC. Its protein is CASSLGLGTGSQGGYTF.

This clone was picked up one time. The chain couples TRBV13 to TRBJ1-1, with D hard to call. The CDR3 loop spans 13 amino acids. Per germline, CDR1 PRHDT and CDR2 FYEKMQ (reference sequence). Trimming stripped 5 bases from V and 6 bases from J, with 13 bases between. CDR3 residues: CASSPGGSPEAFF. CDR3 DNA: TGTGCCAGCAGCCCCGGTGGGAGTCCTGAAGCTTTCTTT.

This clone was seen a handful of times. V gene TRBV24-1 combines with J gene TRBJ2-1; 13 bases map to TRBD2. J gave up 9 bases and V 7 bases, and 5 bases lay outside the gene matches. The CDR3 runs to 14 residues. Germline loops: CDR1 KGHDR, CDR2 SFDVKD. The CDR3 loop reads CATRGTSGKSEQFF. The CDR3 coding sequence is TGTGCCACCAGAGGGACTAGCGGGAAGAGTGAGCAGTTCTTC.

The CDR3, as DNA: TGTGCCAGCAGCTTGCCCCGACTAGCGGGAAACAATGAGCAGTTCTTC. Translated: CASSLPRLAGNNEQFF. The V call is TRBV5-5, the J call TRBJ2-1; 11 positions match TRBD2. The CDR3 consists of 16 residues. V was pared by 1 base and J by 5 bases, with 5 bases of the junction left unmatched. Germline lookup yields CDR1 SGHKS and CDR2 YYEKEE (reference sequence).

The chain is built from TRBV6-2 or TRBV6-3 and TRBJ2-1; maybe TRBD2 (7 bases). Trimming took off 0 bases at V and 14 bases at J, with 14 bases between the two ends. From germline, CDR1 is MNHEY and CDR2 SVGEGT. CDR3 length: 13 residues. The CDR3 is CASSYSRGGLEFF. Written as DNA, the CDR3 is TGTGCCAGCAGTTACTCGAGGGGGGGCCTGGAGTTCTTC.

V and J are TRBV5-1 and TRBJ1-4, with D possibly matching TRBD1 (5 bases). Germline CDR1 and CDR2: SGHRS and YFSETQ. Deletions cut 2 bases from V and 6 bases from J, with 8 bases between. The length of the CDR3 is 13 residues. The DNA of the CDR3 is TGCGCCAGCAGCTTTGGGGCCGATGAAAAACTGTTTTTT. Encoded protein: CASSFGADEKLFF. The full variable domain, completed using reference TRBV5-1 and TRBJ1-4, is KAGVTQTPRYLIKTRGQQVTLSCSPISGHRSVSWYQQTPGQGLQFLFEYFSETQRNKGNFPGRFSGRQFSNSRSEMNVSTLELGDSALYLCASSFGADEKLFFGSGTQLSVL.

The genes are TRBV23-1 and TRBJ2-5, with a weak D call TRBD1 (6 bases). TRBV23-1 is treated as an ORF (open reading frame) with a function not yet certain. The CDR3 is 18 amino acids. V was pared by 2 bases and J by 5 bases, with 24 bases between. The CDR3 DNA follows: TGCGCCAGCAGTCAAACGAGGGACACAATCAAGGAAGTTGAGACCCAGTACTTC. It translates to CASSQTRDTIKEVETQYF.

The CDR3 protein is CASTGTPAGEAFF. CDR3 in DNA: TGTGCCAGCACGGGGACACCTGCCGGTGAAGCTTTCTTT. The chain recombines TRBV6-5 with TRBJ1-1; TRBD1 might be the D (6 bases). CDR3 size: 13 residues. V was pared by 7 bases and J by 7 bases, with 16 bases between. CDR1 is MNHEY and CDR2 is SVGAGI in the germline V gene.

The chain couples TRBV7-2 to TRBJ1-1; possible D gene TRBD1, 6 bases. V was pared by 4 bases and J by 5 bases, with 20 bases between. The CDR3 loop spans 16 amino acids. Germline CDR1 is SGHTA and CDR2 is FQGNSA. The CDR3 reads CASSSRPQGEGTEAFF. DNA for the CDR3: TGTGCCAGCAGCTCCAGACCACAGGGAGAGGGAACTGAAGCTTTCTTT. The complete variable domain, with remaining parts taken from reference TRBV7-2 and TRBJ1-1, reads GAGVSQSPSNKVTEKGKDVELRCDPISGHTALYWYRQSLGQGLEFLIYFQGNSAPDKSGLPSDRFSAERTGGSVSTLTIQRTQQEDSAVYLCASSSRPQGEGTEAFFGQGTRLTVV.

The chain carries TRBV10-3 and TRBJ2-4, with 9 bases lining up with TRBD1. Per germline, CDR1 ENHRY and CDR2 SYGVKD. The CDR3 has 15 residues. V shed 4 bases and J 2 bases; nucleotides not matched to a gene: 3. The CDR3 nucleotides are TGTGCCATCAGTGTGGGACAGGGAACCAAAAACATTCAGTACTTC. It is translated as CAISVGQGTKNIQYF.

The rearrangement links TRBV7-9 to TRBJ1-3, with D unresolved. Germline V gene lookup returns CDR1 SEHNR and CDR2 FQNEAQ (reference sequence). Trimming took 5 bases from V and 4 from J, leaving 12 bases between them. This CDR3 is 14 amino acids long. CDR3: CASSRGDAGNTIYF. DNA for the CDR3: TGTGCCAGCAGCCGCGGGGATGCCGGAAACACCATATATTTT.

This chain uses TRBV6-5 with TRBJ1-1; a weak D match, TRBD1 (6 bases). V was clipped by 2 bases and J by 0 bases, with 13 bases between them. The germline CDR1 and CDR2 sequences are MNHEY and SVGAGI. CDR3 size: 16 residues. The CDR3 sequence: CASSYLGGAMNTEAFF. The CDR3 DNA reads TGTGCCAGCAGTTACCTAGGGGGGGCCATGAACACTGAAGCTTTCTTT.

The rearrangement uses TRBV28 and TRBJ2-7; 9 bases match TRBD1. The CDR3 extends over 15 amino acids. CDR1 and CDR2 (germline): MDHEN, SYDVKM. V lost 3 bases to trimming and J lost 4 bases; unmatched junction nucleotides: 7. CDR3 protein: CASSFPTGGTYEQYF. CDR3 in DNA: TGTGCCAGCAGTTTCCCCACAGGGGGCACGTACGAGCAGTACTTC.

V usage is TRBV5-1 and J usage is TRBJ1-2, with D maybe TRBD1 (6 bases). The CDR3 loop spans 16 amino acids. V was cut by 0 bases and J by 6 bases, with 18 bases left in between. Germline-derived CDR1 and CDR2 are SGHRS and YFSETQ. CDR3 sequence (DNA): TGCGCCAGCAGCTTGGAGATGGGGGGGCGAGCGGATGGCTACACCTTC. Protein product: CASSLEMGGRADGYTF.

The chain carries TRBV6-2 or TRBV6-3 and TRBJ1-6, with a weak D call TRBD1 (6 bases). CDR3 length: 16 residues. The ends were cut back, 5 bases at V and 4 bases at J, with 15 bases in the middle. Germline V lookup: CDR1 MNHEY, CDR2 SVGEGT. In DNA, the CDR3 is TGTGCCAGCAGTAACCGGGACACCGCTTATAATTCACCCCTCCACTTT. This codes for CASSNRDTAYNSPLHF.

The V gene is TRBV2, the J gene TRBJ1-5; D is ambiguous. The germline V and J ends were trimmed by 8 bases and 4 bases, with 12 bases remaining between them. The CDR3 is made up of 13 amino acids. Per the germline V gene, CDR1 is SNHLY and CDR2 is FYNNEI. CDR3 loop: CASASRINQPQHF. CDR3 nucleotides: TGTGCCAGCGCATCGCGGATTAATCAGCCCCAGCATTTT.

In this sample, this clone turned up once. The chain uses TRBV29-1 and TRBJ2-7; TRBD1 might be the D (5 bases). There are 14 residues in the CDR3. The germline V gene encodes CDR1 SQVTM and CDR2 ANQGSEA. V lost 7 bases, J lost 5 bases, and 21 bases lay in between. CDR3 region: CSAGESLGHNEQYF. CDR3 bases: TGCAGCGCCGGCGAAAGTCTGGGGCACAACGAGCAGTACTTC.

V usage is TRBV3-1 (or the pseudogene TRBV3-2) and J usage is TRBJ1-2; TRBD1 is a possible D gene (5 bases). Trimming stripped 4 bases from V and 10 bases from J, with 25 bases between. CDR1 and CDR2 from the germline V gene are LGHDT and YNNKEL (reference sequence). The CDR3 totals 16 residues. CDR3 in DNA: TGTGCCAGCAGCCCCGTGAGGGTTCGGGGGGAGGGAGACTACACCTTC. Protein sequence: CASSPVRVRGEGDYTF.

The chain combines TRBV19 with TRBJ2-5; D remains ambiguous. Trimming stripped 3 bases from V and 7 bases from J, with 12 bases between. CDR1 is LNHDA, CDR2 SQIVND, per germline (reference sequence). This CDR3 spans 13 amino acids. The CDR3: CASSIISSRTQYF. CDR3 nucleotides: TGTGCCAGTAGTATCATCAGTTCCCGGACCCAGTACTTC. Using reference TRBV19 and TRBJ2-5 for the parts outside the CDR3, the full variable domain is DGGITQSPKYLFRKEGQNVTLSCEQNLNHDAMYWYRQDPGQGLRLIYYSQIVNDFQKGDIAEGYSVSREKKESFPLTVTSAQKNPTAFYLCASSIISSRTQYFGPGTRLLVL.